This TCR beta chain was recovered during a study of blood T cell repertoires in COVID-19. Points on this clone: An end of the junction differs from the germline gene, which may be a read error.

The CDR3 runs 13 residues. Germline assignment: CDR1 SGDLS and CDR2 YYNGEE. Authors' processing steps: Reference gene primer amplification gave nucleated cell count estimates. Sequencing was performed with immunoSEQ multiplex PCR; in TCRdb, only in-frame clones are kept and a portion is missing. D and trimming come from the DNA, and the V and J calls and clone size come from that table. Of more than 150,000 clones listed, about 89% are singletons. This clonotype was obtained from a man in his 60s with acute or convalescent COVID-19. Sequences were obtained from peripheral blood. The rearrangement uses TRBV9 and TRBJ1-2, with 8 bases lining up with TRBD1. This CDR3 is CVSSAGTGWGYTF. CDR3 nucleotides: TGTGTCAGCAGCGCAGGGACAGGCTGGGGCTACACCTTC.